The clone carrying this T cell receptor beta chain has a handful of counts. Its specificity is not known. At one boundary the junction diverges from the germline segment, which might be a read error. The data were taken from a study of blood T cells in healthy people across ages. The CDR3 is made up of 12 amino acids. Points from the study as a whole: Higher diversity, along with more naive CD4+ cells, distinguished long-lived donors from aged donors. Diversity of TCR beta correlated strongly with naive T cell percentage.

Primers used in a second PCR of about 6 to 11 cycles were a sample-barcoded 5' primer and a J-beta primer mix. One entry per CDR3 protein, called by TCRdb with MiXCR from the 5' RACE reads. Among about a million distinct CDR3 sequences listed, around two fifths were seen once. This clonotype was obtained from a man in his late teens or twenties in good health. Sequences were obtained from blood. J is TRBJ2-1 and V is TRBV12-3 or TRBV12-4; 7 nucleotides line up with TRBD1. CDR3 coding DNA: TGTGCCACCAGTTTAGTGCACAGGGGGCAGTTCTTC. Its protein is CATSLVHRGQFF.